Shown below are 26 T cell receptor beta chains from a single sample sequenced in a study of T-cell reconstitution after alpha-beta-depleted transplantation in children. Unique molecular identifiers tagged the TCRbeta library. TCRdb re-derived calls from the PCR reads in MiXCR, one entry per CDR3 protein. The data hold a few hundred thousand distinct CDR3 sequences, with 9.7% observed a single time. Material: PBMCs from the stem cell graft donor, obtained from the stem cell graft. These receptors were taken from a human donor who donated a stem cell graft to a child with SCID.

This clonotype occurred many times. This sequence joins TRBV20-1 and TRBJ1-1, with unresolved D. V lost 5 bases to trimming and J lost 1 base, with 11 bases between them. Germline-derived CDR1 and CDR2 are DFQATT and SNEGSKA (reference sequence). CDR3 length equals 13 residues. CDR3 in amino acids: CSASRIQNTEAFF. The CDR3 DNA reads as TGCAGTGCTTCCCGGATCCAGAACACTGAAGCTTTCTTT.

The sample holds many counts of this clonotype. The DNA for the CDR3 is TGTGCCAGCAGCCGGACAGATTATAACTATGGCTACACCTTC. It codes for CASSRTDYNYGYTF. The chain employs TRBV11-1 and TRBJ1-2; D possibly corresponds to TRBD1 (6 bases). V lost 5 bases and J 1 base, leaving 11 bases between the germline ends. The CDR3 runs 14 residues. The germline CDR1 and CDR2 sequences are SGHAT and FQDESV (reference sequence). The full variable domain, completed using reference TRBV11-1 and TRBJ1-2, is EAEVAQSPRYKITEKSQAVAFWCDPISGHATLYWYRQILGQGPELLVQFQDESVVDDSQLPKDRFSAERLKGVDSTLKIQPAELGDSAMYLCASSRTDYNYGYTFGSGTRLTVV.

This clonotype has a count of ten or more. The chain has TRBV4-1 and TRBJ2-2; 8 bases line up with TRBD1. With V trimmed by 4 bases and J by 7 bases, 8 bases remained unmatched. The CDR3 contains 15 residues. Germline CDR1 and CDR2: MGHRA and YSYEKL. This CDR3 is CASSPIGTGGGELFF. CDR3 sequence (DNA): TGCGCCAGCAGCCCGATAGGGACAGGAGGCGGGGAGCTGTTTTTT.

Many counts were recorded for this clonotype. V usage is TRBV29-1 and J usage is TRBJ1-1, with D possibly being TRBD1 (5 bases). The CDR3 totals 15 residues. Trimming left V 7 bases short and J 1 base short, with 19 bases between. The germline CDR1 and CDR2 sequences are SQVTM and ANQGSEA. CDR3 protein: CSAVGKSGTNTEAFF. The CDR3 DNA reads TGCAGCGCGGTGGGAAAATCCGGGACGAACACTGAAGCTTTCTTT.

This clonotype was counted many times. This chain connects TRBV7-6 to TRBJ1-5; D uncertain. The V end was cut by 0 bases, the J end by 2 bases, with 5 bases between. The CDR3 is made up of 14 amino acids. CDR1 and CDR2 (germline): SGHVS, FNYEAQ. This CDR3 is CASSLAVGNQPQHF. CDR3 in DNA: TGTGCCAGCAGCTTAGCGGTCGGCAATCAGCCCCAGCATTTT.

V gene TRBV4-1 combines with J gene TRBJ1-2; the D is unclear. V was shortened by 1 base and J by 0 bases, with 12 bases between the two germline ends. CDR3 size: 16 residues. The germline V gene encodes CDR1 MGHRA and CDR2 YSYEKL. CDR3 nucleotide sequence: TGCGCCAGCAGCCAAGTTTCCGGAAACCCTAACTATGGCTACACCTTC. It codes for CASSQVSGNPNYGYTF.

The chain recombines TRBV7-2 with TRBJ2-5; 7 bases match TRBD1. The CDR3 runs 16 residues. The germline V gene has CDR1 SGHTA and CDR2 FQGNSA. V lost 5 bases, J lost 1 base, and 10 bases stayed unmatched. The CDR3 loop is CASSRGDSPSQETQYF. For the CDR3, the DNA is TGTGCCAGCAGCCGAGGGGACAGTCCTTCCCAAGAGACCCAGTACTTC.

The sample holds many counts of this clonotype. The CDR3: CASSPLGKGAHGYTF. DNA of the CDR3: TGTGCCAGCAGTCCTTTGGGTAAAGGGGCCCATGGCTACACCTTC. The V gene is TRBV12-3 or TRBV12-4, the J gene TRBJ1-2; D may be TRBD1 (5 bases). V lost 5 bases and J 6 bases, leaving 19 bases between the germline ends. The CDR3 is 15 residues long.

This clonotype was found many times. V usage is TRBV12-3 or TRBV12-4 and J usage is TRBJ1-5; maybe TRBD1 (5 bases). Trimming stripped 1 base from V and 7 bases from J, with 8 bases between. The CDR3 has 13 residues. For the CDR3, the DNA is TGTGCCAGCAGTTTAGGGCAGGGCCAGCCCCAGCATTTT. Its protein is CASSLGQGQPQHF.

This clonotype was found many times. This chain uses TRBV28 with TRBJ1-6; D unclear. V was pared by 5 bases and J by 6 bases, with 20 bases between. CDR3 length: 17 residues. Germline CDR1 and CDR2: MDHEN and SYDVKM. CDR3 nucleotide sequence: TGTGCCAGCAGTCCTAGTGGGGTCCCGCGGATTAATTCACCCCTCCACTTT. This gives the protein CASSPSGVPRINSPLHF.

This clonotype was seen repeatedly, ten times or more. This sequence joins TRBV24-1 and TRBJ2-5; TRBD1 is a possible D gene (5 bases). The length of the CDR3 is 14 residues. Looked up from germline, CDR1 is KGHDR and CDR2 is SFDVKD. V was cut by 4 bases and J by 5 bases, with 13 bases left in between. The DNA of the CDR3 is TGTGCCACCAGTGACCCAGGGTTCGGCGAGACCCAGTACTTC. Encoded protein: CATSDPGFGETQYF.

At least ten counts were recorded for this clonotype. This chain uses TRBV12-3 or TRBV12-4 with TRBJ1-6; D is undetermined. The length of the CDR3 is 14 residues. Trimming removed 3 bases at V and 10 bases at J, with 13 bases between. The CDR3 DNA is TGTGCCAGCAGTTTTAATCAGGTCGGATCACCCCTCCACTTT. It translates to CASSFNQVGSPLHF.

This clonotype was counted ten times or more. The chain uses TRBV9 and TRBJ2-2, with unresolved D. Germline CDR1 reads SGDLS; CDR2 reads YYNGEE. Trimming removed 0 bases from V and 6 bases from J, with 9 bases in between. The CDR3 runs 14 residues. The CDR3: CASSVAEFPGELFF. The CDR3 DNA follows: TGTGCCAGCAGCGTAGCTGAGTTCCCCGGGGAGCTGTTTTTT.

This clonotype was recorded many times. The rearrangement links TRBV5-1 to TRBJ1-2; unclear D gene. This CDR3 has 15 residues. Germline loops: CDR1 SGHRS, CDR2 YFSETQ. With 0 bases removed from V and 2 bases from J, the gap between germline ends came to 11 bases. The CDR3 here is CASSLGPATNYGYTF. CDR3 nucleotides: TGCGCCAGCAGCTTGGGGCCAGCTACCAACTATGGCTACACCTTC.

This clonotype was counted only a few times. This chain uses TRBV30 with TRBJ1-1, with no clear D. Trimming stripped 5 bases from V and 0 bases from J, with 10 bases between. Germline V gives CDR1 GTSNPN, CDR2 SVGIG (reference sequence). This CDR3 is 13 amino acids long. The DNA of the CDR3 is TGTGCCTGGCGCCAGACATTGAACACTGAAGCTTTCTTT. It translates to CAWRQTLNTEAFF.

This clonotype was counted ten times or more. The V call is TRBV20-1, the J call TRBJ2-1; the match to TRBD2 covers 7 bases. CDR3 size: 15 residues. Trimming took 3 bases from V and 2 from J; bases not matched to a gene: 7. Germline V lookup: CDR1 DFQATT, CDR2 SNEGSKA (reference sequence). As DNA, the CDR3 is TGCAGTGCTAGGTCGGGCGGGGGACCCTACAATGAGCAGTTCTTC. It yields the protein CSARSGGGPYNEQFF.

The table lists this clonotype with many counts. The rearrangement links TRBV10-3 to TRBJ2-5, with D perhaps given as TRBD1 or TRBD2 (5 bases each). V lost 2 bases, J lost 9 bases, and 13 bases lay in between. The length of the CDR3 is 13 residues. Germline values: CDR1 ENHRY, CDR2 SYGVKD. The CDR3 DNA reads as TGTGCCATCAGTGAGGGGACCTTGGGGGCCCAGTACTTC. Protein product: CAISEGTLGAQYF.

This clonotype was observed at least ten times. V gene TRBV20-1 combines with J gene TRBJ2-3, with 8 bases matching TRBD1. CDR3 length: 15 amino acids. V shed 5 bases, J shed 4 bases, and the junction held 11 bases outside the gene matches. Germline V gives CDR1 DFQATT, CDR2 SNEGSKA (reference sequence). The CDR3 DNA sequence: TGCAGTGCTGCGGATAATGGACAGGGTTCAGATACGCAGTATTTT. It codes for CSAADNGQGSDTQYF.

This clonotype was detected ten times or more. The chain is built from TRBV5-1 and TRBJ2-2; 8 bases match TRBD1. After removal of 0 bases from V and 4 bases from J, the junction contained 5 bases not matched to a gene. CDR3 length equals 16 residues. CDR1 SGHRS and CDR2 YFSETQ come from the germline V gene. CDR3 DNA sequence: TGCGCCAGCAGCTTGGACCAGGGGGCAGGCACCGGGGAGCTGTTTTTT. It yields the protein CASSLDQGAGTGELFF.

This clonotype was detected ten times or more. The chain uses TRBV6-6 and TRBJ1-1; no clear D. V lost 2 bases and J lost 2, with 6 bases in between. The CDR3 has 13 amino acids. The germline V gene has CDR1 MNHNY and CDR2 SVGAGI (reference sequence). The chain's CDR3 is CASSYTHNTEAFF. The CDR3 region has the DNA TGTGCCAGCAGTTACACACACAACACTGAAGCTTTCTTT.

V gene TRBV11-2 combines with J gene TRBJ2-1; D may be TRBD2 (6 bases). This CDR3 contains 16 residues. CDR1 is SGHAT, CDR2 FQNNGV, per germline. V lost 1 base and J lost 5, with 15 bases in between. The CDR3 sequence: CASSLVGGLGHNEQFF. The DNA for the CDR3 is TGTGCCAGCAGCTTAGTCGGGGGTCTTGGACACAATGAGCAGTTCTTC.

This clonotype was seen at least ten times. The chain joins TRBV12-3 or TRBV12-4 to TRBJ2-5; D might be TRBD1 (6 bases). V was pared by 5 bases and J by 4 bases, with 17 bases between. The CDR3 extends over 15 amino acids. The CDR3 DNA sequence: TGTGCCAGCAGTCTTAGTCAGGGGACGGGAGAGACCCAGTACTTC. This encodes CASSLSQGTGETQYF.

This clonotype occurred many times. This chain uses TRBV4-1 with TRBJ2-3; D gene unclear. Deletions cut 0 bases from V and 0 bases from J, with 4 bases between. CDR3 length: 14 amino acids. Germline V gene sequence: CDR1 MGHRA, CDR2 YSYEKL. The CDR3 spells CASSQEQSTDTQYF. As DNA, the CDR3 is TGCGCCAGCAGCCAAGAACAGAGCACAGATACGCAGTATTTT.

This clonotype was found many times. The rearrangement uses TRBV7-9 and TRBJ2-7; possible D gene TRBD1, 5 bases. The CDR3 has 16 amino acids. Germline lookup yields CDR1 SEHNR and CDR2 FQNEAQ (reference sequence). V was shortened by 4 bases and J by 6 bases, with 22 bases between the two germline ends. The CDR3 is CASSSLGVWIGAEQYF. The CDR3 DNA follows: TGTGCCAGCAGCTCTTTAGGGGTGTGGATAGGGGCCGAGCAGTACTTC.

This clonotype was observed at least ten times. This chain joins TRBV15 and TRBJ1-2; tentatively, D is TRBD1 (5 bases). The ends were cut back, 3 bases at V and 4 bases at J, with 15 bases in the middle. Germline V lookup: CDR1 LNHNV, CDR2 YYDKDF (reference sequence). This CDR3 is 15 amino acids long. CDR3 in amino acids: CATSSLGRVFYGYTF. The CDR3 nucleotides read TGTGCCACCAGCAGCTTGGGACGCGTATTCTATGGCTACACCTTC.

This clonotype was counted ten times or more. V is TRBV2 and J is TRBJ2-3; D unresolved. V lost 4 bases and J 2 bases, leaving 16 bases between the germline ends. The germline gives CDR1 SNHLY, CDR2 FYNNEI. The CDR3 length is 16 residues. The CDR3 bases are TGTGCCAGCAGTGGTGCGACACCAAACCCCACAGATACGCAGTATTTT. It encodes CASSGATPNPTDTQYF.